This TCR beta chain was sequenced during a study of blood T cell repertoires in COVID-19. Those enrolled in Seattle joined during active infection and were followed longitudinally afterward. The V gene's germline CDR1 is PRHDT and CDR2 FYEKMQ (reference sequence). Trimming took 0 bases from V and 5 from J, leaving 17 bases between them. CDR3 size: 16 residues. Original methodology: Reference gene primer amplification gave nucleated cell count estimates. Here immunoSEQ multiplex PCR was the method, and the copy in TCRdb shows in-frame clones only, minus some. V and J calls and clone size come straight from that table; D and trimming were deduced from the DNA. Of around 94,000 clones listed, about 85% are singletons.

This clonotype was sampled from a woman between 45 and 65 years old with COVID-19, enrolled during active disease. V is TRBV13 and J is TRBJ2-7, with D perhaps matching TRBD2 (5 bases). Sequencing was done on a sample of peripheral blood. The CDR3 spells CASSLGRRSSVDEQYF. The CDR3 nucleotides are TGTGCCAGCAGCTTAGGCCGGAGGTCGTCGGTGGACGAGCAGTACTTC.